The source of this T cell receptor (beta chain) is a study of blood T cell repertoires in COVID-19 (dated by TCRdb to about 2020). Some background on the complete study: Samples from collaborators originated in the United States, Italy and Spain and spanned both the acute and convalescent phases of COVID-19. The material from the prospective study consisted of cDNA or gDNA derived from T cells, B-cell-depleted T cells, or PBMCs. The dataset comprised deeply sampled blood TCRbeta repertoires from subjects exposed to, actively infected with, or recovered from COVID-19. The repertoires were released in a freely available public database intended as a resource for research on the immune response to SARS-CoV-2. Samples were obtained from the ongoing ImmuneRACE study (first 160 participants) and from over 1,000 subjects provided by 6 global collaborators. A de-identified subject ID, COVID-19 status, age in years and sex were almost always included in the sample metadata. Where HLA class I and class II types were available, the types were taken from metadata supplied by the sample provider, not from assay-based typing.

On this clone itself: Its cognate antigen has yet to be identified. Per-base qualities were not stored, and no clone one base away is much larger.

In the prospective study, participants were about 18 to 100 years old, resided in 20 to 30 geographic areas of the United States, and were enrolled through a virtual design. In the prospective study, cohorts were assigned on the basis of participant-reported clinical history obtained from a screening survey and a study questionnaire. ImmuneRACE Cohort 3 recovered participants were defined by two consecutive negative NP/OP PCR tests, healthcare professional clearance, or symptom resolution. In the prospective study, whole blood, serum and a nasopharyngeal or oropharyngeal swab were collected from each participant by mobile phlebotomists. Prospective study participants could optionally give additional blood draws and questionnaires over a roughly 2-month period. Prospective study blood samples were shipped either frozen or at room temperature before DNA extraction. The immunoSEQ Assay, a bias-controlled multiplex PCR, was used to amplify TCRbeta CDR3 regions from genomic DNA. In the paper's pipeline: The number of nucleated cells in each sample was estimated by amplification of reference gene primers within the assay. To quantify the absolute abundance of each unique TCRbeta CDR3 rearrangement, sequence reads were collapsed and filtered. For each sample, productive Simpson clonality was calculated by taking the square root of Simpson's diversity index across productive rearrangements. TCRdb carries this immuneACCESS record with in-frame sequences only. Its versions omit some clonotypes, under half of them owing to an unresolved V gene in the studies checked, with the rest unexplained. D and trimming come from the DNA, and the V and J calls and clone size come from that table. Present in this sample are some 300,000 clones, 89% of which were seen just once. The top ten clones comprise over 8% of the sample.

General findings and caveats noted by the study authors: How much clinical and demographic metadata was included differed by source and by participant, and the metadata was provided uncurated.

Based on the germline V gene, the CDR1 and CDR2 sequences are SGHTA and FQGNSA. The CDR3 covers 15 residues, taking in both the cysteine and the phenylalanine. Left in the record is the CDR3 DNA by itself, 45 bases read in frame from the first base. Germline trimming amounts to 5 bases on V and 4 bases on J, with 9 as the count of junction bases outside the gene matches. The clonotype was recovered from a woman between 40 and 50 years old who had recovered from COVID-19. The chain joins TRBV7-2 to TRBJ1-1; 8 central nucleotides agree with TRBD1. Sequencing was carried out using PBMCs or T cells enriched from blood (not recorded which). The CDR3 here reads CASSQTGVWGTEAFF. The nucleotide sequence is given as TGTGCCAGCAGCCAGACAGGGGTATGGGGCACTGAAGCTTTCTTT.